A single T cell receptor (beta chain) is shown here with its context. The sample comes from a study of cytomegalovirus exposure and HLA in healthy donors. The PCR was carried out with 60 Vbeta primers and 13 Jbeta primers. The method was immunoSEQ multiplex PCR; TCRdb's version includes in-frame clones alone and lacks a portion of them. The sample records about 160,000 clones, 75% to 90% being singletons. This sequence originates from a woman aged 18-29 years in good health and CMV-seronegative. Sequenced input: PBMCs.

The CDR3 nucleotides read TGTGCCATCATGCAGGGGGACGGTGAAGCTTTCTTT. Its translation: CAIMQGDGEAFF. J is TRBJ1-1 and V is TRBV19; TRBD1 agrees at 7 bases. From germline, CDR1 is LNHDA and CDR2 SQIVND (reference sequence). V dropped 10 bases and J dropped 7; count of bases not matched to a gene: 9. The CDR3 has 12 amino acids.